These 25 T cell receptor beta chains share one sample of origin, sequenced in a study of blood T cell repertoires in COVID-19. Assay used: immunoSEQ multiplex PCR; TCRdb lists only in-frame clones, some missing. The sample holds some 310,000 clones, around 90% seen once. Sequences were obtained from peripheral blood. The origin of the receptors is a woman in her twenties or thirties with COVID-19, enrolled during active disease.

This chain joins TRBV27 and TRBJ1-2; TRBD1 is a possible D gene (6 bases). The CDR3 runs to 13 residues. CDR1 is MNHEY, CDR2 SMNVEV, per germline (reference sequence). Between the trimmed V and J ends, which lost 5 bases and 3 bases, there was a span of 10 bases. The CDR3 nucleotides are TGTGCCAGCAGTCCCCGACAGGACTATGGCTACACCTTC. Translation: CASSPRQDYGYTF.

V is TRBV29-1 and J is TRBJ1-1; the D is unclear. The V gene lost 7 bases and the J gene lost 0 bases, with 12 bases spanning the gap. The germline V gene encodes CDR1 SQVTM and CDR2 ANQGSEA. The length of the CDR3 is 13 residues. The CDR3 DNA sequence: TGCAGCGCTCAGCGGGGTTTGAACACTGAAGCTTTCTTT. Its protein is CSAQRGLNTEAFF.

V and J are TRBV9 and TRBJ2-1; 7 bases fit TRBD2. Germline V CDR1 and CDR2: SGDLS, YYNGEE. After removal of 4 bases from V and 2 bases from J, the junction contained 12 bases not matched to a gene. The CDR3 is 17 residues long. The DNA for the CDR3 is TGTGCCAGCAGCATATCAGGGCTAGCGGTAGCCTACAATGAGCAGTTCTTC. Amino acid sequence: CASSISGLAVAYNEQFF. The full variable domain, in which reference TRBV9 and TRBJ2-1 provide the parts outside the CDR3, is DSGVTQTPKHLITATGQRVTLRCSPRSGDLSVYWYQQSLDQGLQFLIQYYNGEERAKGNILERFSAQQFPDLHSELNLSSLELGDSALYFCASSISGLAVAYNEQFFGPGTRLTVL.

The V call is TRBV6-6, the J call TRBJ2-1; D may be TRBD2 (6 bases). This CDR3 is 16 amino acids long. Trimming stripped 4 bases from V and 0 bases from J, with 13 bases between. The V gene's germline CDR1 is MNHNY and CDR2 SVGAGI (reference sequence). In DNA, the CDR3 is TGTGCCAGCAGTTCGCGGGACCCGAGCTCCTACAATGAGCAGTTCTTC. It yields the protein CASSSRDPSSYNEQFF.

The chain carries TRBV15 and TRBJ1-5, with 7 nucleotides matching TRBD1. The CDR3 contains 16 residues. Germline trimming cut 0 bases from V and 4 bases from J; bases unmatched to any gene: 6. Germline-derived CDR1 and CDR2 are LNHNV and YYDKDF (reference sequence). Written as DNA, the CDR3 is TGTGCCACCAGCAGAGATTTGACAGGGTTTAATCAGCCCCAGCATTTT. Translating it yields CATSRDLTGFNQPQHF.

This clone has a handful of counts. This chain links TRBV6-6 with TRBJ1-3; 9 nucleotides agree with TRBD1. CDR3 length: 15 residues. The germline V gene has CDR1 MNHNY and CDR2 SVGAGI (reference sequence). The V segment lost 0 bases and the J segment 4 bases; nucleotides outside the gene matches: 1. DNA for the CDR3: TGTGCCAGCAGTTACTCGGGACAGGGAGGAAACACCATATATTTT. Its protein is CASSYSGQGGNTIYF.

The genes are TRBV7-2 and TRBJ2-1; the match to TRBD2 covers 8 bases. V lost 1 base and J lost 7; bases outside the gene matches: 9. Per the germline V gene, CDR1 is SGHTA and CDR2 is FQGNSA. CDR3 length: 16 residues. The CDR3 loop is CASSLEGTSGRNEQFF. CDR3 in DNA: TGTGCCAGCAGCTTAGAAGGAACTAGCGGTAGAAATGAGCAGTTCTTC. Variable domain in full (rest from reference TRBV7-2 and TRBJ2-1): GAGVSQSPSNKVTEKGKDVELRCDPISGHTALYWYRQSLGQGLEFLIYFQGNSAPDKSGLPSDRFSAERTGGSVSTLTIQRTQQEDSAVYLCASSLEGTSGRNEQFFGPGTRLTVL.

The genes are TRBV11-2 and TRBJ2-4, with D uncertain. Trimming removed 5 bases from V and 1 base from J, with 15 bases in between. This CDR3 region has 16 residues. The germline V gene encodes CDR1 SGHAT and CDR2 FQNNGV. CDR3 sequence (DNA): TGTGCCAGCAGCCCCGATTCGCGGTTTGCCAAAAACATTCAGTACTTC. It translates to CASSPDSRFAKNIQYF. The whole variable domain, remainder taken from reference TRBV11-2 and TRBJ2-4, is EAGVAQSPRYKIIEKRQSVAFWCNPISGHATLYWYQQILGQGPKLLIQFQNNGVVDDSQLPKDRFSAERLKGVDSTLKIQPAKLEDSAVYLCASSPDSRFAKNIQYFGAGTRLSVL.

V gene TRBV2 combines with J gene TRBJ1-3; maybe TRBD1 (6 bases). Trimming cost V 4 bases and J 0 bases, with 10 bases left between them. This CDR3 has 15 amino acids. Germline CDR1 and CDR2: SNHLY and FYNNEI. The CDR3 here is CASSGNRASGNTIYF. CDR3 sequence (DNA): TGTGCCAGCAGTGGCAACAGGGCCTCTGGAAACACCATATATTTT.

This clone was counted once. The chain uses TRBV10-3 and TRBJ2-1, with D unclear. CDR1 ENHRY and CDR2 SYGVKD come from the germline V gene. The CDR3 covers 13 residues. V was shortened by 7 bases and J by 2 bases, with 9 bases between the two germline ends. The DNA of the CDR3 is TGTGCCATCACGGCAGGTACCTACAATGAGCAGTTCTTC. It encodes CAITAGTYNEQFF.

A single count supports this clone. The rearrangement uses TRBV24-1 and TRBJ2-1; weak D call: TRBD1 (6 bases). The germline V and J ends were trimmed by 4 bases and 8 bases, with 11 bases remaining between them. This CDR3 spans 13 amino acids. Per the germline V gene, CDR1 is KGHDR and CDR2 is SFDVKD. CDR3 bases: TGTGCCACCAGTGACCCGCCAGGGGATGAGCAGTTCTTC. Its protein is CATSDPPGDEQFF.

This clone was counted between two and nine times. The chain is built from TRBV6-2 or TRBV6-3 and TRBJ1-5, with 8 positions matching TRBD1. With 6 bases clipped from V and 6 bases from J, the junction kept 13 bases outside the gene matches. Germline CDR1 and CDR2: MNHEY and SVGEGT. The CDR3 totals 16 residues. CDR3 protein: CASSPAITGGGQPQHF. DNA for the CDR3: TGTGCCAGCAGCCCTGCGATAACAGGGGGTGGTCAGCCCCAGCATTTT.

V and J are TRBV30 and TRBJ1-1, with 8 bases identical to TRBD1. J lost 8 bases, V lost 3 bases, and 8 bases had no gene match. Germline V CDR1 and CDR2: GTSNPN, SVGIG (reference sequence). The length of the CDR3 is 13 residues. The CDR3 nucleotides read TGTGCCTGGAGCCTGGGGCCAGGGGGCGAAGCTTTCTTT. As protein: CAWSLGPGGEAFF.

The CDR3 DNA reads TGTGCCAGTAGGGACGACAGGGTCTATGGCTACACCTTC. Translation: CASRDDRVYGYTF. The chain uses TRBV19 and TRBJ1-2, with 7 bases that match TRBD1. After removal of 6 bases from V and 4 bases from J, the junction contained 5 bases not matched to a gene. The CDR3 runs to 13 residues. Germline V gene sequence: CDR1 LNHDA, CDR2 SQIVND (reference sequence).

V is TRBV28 and J is TRBJ1-2, with 7 bases aligning to TRBD1. Germline CDR1 and CDR2: MDHEN and SYDVKM. With V trimmed by 3 bases and J by 1 base, 5 bases remained unmatched. The CDR3 totals 15 residues. CDR3 protein: CASSLGDSVNYGYTF. In DNA, the CDR3 is TGTGCCAGCAGTTTGGGGGACAGCGTTAACTATGGCTACACCTTC.

The J gene is TRBJ2-7, the V gene TRBV29-1; a possible D gene is TRBD2 (6 bases). Looked up from germline, CDR1 is SQVTM and CDR2 is ANQGSEA. Trimming left V 7 bases short and J 3 bases short, with 28 bases between. The CDR3 has 17 amino acids. The CDR3 protein is CSALSRAEGTYFYEQYF. CDR3 DNA sequence: TGCAGCGCCCTAAGTCGAGCAGAAGGGACTTATTTCTACGAGCAGTACTTC.

CDR3 in amino acids: CASSHPAGEYNSPLHF. In nucleotides, the CDR3 is TGTGCCAGCAGCCACCCTGCAGGGGAATATAATTCACCCCTCCACTTT. The V call is TRBV11-2, the J call TRBJ1-6; possible D gene TRBD1, 6 bases. The CDR3 has 16 amino acids. V was shortened by 5 bases and J by 4 bases, with 15 bases between the two germline ends. CDR1 is SGHAT, CDR2 FQNNGV, per germline.

The gene calls are TRBV19 and TRBJ1-2, with 8 bases aligning to TRBD1. J lost 7 bases, V lost 5 bases, and 12 bases had no gene match. This CDR3 is built from 15 residues. Germline V gene data show CDR1 as LNHDA and CDR2 as SQIVND (reference sequence). The CDR3, as DNA: TGTGCCAGTAGTCCTGGACAGGGTTGGGATGGTGGCTACACCTTC. Its protein is CASSPGQGWDGGYTF.

The J gene is TRBJ2-2, the V gene TRBV7-2, with TRBD2 matching over 10 bases. The germline CDR1 and CDR2 sequences are SGHTA and FQGNSA. Trimming removed 4 bases from V and 4 bases from J; junction bases left unmatched: 6. The CDR3 extends over 16 amino acids. The CDR3 DNA is TGTGCCAGCAGCTCTAGCGGGAGACGGGTCACCGGGGAGCTGTTTTTT. This codes for CASSSSGRRVTGELFF. The whole variable domain, remainder taken from reference TRBV7-2 and TRBJ2-2, is GAGVSQSPSNKVTEKGKDVELRCDPISGHTALYWYRQSLGQGLEFLIYFQGNSAPDKSGLPSDRFSAERTGGSVSTLTIQRTQQEDSAVYLCASSSSGRRVTGELFFGEGSRLTVL.

The chain uses TRBV9 and TRBJ2-7; TRBD2 matches at 7 bases. Germline V gene data show CDR1 as SGDLS and CDR2 as YYNGEE. CDR3 length: 14 amino acids. V lost 4 bases, J lost 2 bases, and 6 bases stayed unmatched. The CDR3 coding sequence is TGTGCCAGCAGCCCGATGCGGGAGCCCTACGAGCAGTACTTC. Translation gives CASSPMREPYEQYF.

This sequence joins TRBV6-5 and TRBJ1-2, with 7 positions matching TRBD1. The CDR3 is made up of 13 amino acids. After removal of 6 bases from V and 3 bases from J, the junction contained 4 bases not matched to a gene. Germline V lookup: CDR1 MNHEY, CDR2 SVGAGI. CDR3: CASRVDRDYGYTF. The CDR3 DNA sequence: TGTGCCAGCAGGGTAGACAGGGACTATGGCTACACCTTC.

The chain carries TRBV11-3 and TRBJ1-1, with D perhaps matching TRBD1 (5 bases). CDR1 is SGHNT, CDR2 YENEEA, per germline. The CDR3 sequence is 15 residues long. V was shortened by 3 bases and J by 4 bases, with 15 bases between the two germline ends. The CDR3 loop reads CASSLGGARSTEAFF. The CDR3 DNA reads as TGTGCCAGCAGCTTGGGAGGGGCGAGAAGCACTGAAGCTTTCTTT.

This clone was counted a few times. This rearrangement joins TRBV11-2 to TRBJ1-2, with TRBD1 as a possible D gene (6 bases). The CDR3 covers 14 residues. CDR1 and CDR2 from the germline V gene are SGHAT and FQNNGV. Deletions cut 1 base from V and 5 bases from J, with 11 bases between. CDR3 loop: CASSLVGGLYGYTF. The CDR3 coding sequence is TGTGCCAGCAGCTTAGTAGGGGGTCTTTATGGCTACACCTTC.

The chain couples TRBV20-1 to TRBJ1-1; D is ambiguous. The CDR3 sequence is 10 residues long. CDR1 and CDR2 (germline): DFQATT, SNEGSKA (reference sequence). Trimming stripped 6 bases from V and 4 bases from J, with 6 bases between. The CDR3: CSALRTEAFF. The DNA of the CDR3 is TGCAGTGCCCTCCGCACTGAAGCTTTCTTT.

The chain couples TRBV5-5 to TRBJ1-5, with 7 bases fitting TRBD1. Trimming cost V 1 base and J 4 bases; bases outside gene matches: 8. CDR3 length equals 16 residues. Germline CDR1 and CDR2: SGHKS and YYEKEE (reference sequence). CDR3 amino acids: CASSLKTGSKNQPQHF. CDR3 sequence (DNA): TGTGCCAGCAGCTTGAAGACAGGGAGTAAAAATCAGCCCCAGCATTTT.